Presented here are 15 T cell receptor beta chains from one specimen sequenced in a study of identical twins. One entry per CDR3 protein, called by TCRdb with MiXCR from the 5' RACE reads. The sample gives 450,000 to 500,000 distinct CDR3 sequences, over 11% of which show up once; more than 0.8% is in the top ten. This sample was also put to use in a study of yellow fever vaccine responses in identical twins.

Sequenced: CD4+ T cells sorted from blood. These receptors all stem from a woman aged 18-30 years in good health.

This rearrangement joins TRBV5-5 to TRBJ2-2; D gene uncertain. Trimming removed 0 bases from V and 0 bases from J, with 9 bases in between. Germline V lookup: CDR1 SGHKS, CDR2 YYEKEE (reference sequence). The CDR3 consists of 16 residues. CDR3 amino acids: CASSLGSAANTGELFF. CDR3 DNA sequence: TGTGCCAGCAGCTTGGGGTCGGCCGCGAACACCGGGGAGCTGTTTTTT.

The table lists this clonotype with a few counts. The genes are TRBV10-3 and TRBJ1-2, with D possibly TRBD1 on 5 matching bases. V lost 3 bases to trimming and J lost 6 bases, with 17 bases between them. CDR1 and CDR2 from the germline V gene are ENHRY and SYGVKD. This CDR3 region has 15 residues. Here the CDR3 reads CAISEGFGGRHGYTF. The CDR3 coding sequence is TGTGCCATCAGTGAAGGGTTCGGGGGGAGGCATGGCTACACCTTC.

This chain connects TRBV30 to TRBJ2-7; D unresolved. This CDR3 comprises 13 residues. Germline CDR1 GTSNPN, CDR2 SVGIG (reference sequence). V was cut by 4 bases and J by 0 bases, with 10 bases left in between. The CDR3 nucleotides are TGTGCCTGGACCAGGTTCAGCTCCTACGAGCAGTACTTC. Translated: CAWTRFSSYEQYF.

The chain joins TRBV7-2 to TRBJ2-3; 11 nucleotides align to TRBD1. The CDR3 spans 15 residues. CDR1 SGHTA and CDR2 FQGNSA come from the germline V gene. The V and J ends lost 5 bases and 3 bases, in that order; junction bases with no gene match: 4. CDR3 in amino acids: CASSGTGGGTDTQYF. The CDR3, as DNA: TGTGCCAGCAGCGGGACAGGGGGTGGGACAGATACGCAGTATTTT.

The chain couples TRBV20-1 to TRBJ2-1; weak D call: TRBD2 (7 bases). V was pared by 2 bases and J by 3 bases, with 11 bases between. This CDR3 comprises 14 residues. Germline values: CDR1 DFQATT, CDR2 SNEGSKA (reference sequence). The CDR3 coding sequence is TGCAGTGCTAGAAGGGGGGGCAACTACAATGAGCAGTTCTTC. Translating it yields CSARRGGNYNEQFF.

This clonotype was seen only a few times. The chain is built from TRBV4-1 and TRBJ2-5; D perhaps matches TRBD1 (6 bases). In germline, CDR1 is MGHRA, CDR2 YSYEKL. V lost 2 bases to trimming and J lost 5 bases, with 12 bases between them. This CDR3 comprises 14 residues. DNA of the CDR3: TGCGCCAGCAGCCAAACAGGGCCCGGTGAGACCCAGTACTTC. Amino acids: CASSQTGPGETQYF.

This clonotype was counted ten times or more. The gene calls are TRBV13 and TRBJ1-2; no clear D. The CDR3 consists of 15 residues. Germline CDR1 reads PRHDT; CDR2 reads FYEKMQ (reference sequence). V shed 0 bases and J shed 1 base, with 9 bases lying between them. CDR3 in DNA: TGTGCCAGCAGCTTAGGGGGTCCCCTTAACTATGGCTACACCTTC. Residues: CASSLGGPLNYGYTF.

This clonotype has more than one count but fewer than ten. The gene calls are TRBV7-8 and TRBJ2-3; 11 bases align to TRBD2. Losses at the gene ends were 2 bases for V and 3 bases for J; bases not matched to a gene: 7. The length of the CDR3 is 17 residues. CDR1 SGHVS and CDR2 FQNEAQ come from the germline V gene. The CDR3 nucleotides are TGTGCCAGCAGCTTAAAGGCTAGCGGGGGGACTACAGATACGCAGTATTTT. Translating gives CASSLKASGGTTDTQYF. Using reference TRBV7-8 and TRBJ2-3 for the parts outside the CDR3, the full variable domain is GAGVSQSPRYKVAKRGQDVALRCDPISGHVSLFWYQQALGQGPEFLTYFQNEAQLDKSGLPSDRFFAERPEGSVSTLKIQRTQQEDSAVYLCASSLKASGGTTDTQYFGPGTRLTVL.

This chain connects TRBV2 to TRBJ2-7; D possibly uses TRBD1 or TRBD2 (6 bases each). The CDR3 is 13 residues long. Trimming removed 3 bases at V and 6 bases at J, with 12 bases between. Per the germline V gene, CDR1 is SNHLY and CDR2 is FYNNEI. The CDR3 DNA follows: TGTGCCAGCAGTGACCGAGGAGGGGGCGAGCAGTACTTC. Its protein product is CASSDRGGGEQYF.

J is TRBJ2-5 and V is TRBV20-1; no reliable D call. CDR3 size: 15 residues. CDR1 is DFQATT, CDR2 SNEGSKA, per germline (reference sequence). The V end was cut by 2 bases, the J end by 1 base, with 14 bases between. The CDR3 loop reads CSARNSQQSQETQYF. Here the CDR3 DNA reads TGCAGTGCTAGAAACAGCCAACAGAGCCAAGAGACCCAGTACTTC.

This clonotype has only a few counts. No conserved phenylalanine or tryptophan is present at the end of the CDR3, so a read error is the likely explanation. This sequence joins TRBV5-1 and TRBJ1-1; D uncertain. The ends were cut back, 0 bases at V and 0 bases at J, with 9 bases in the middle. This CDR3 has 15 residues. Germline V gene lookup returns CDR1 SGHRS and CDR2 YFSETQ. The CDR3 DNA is TGCGCCAGCAGCTTGGTAGCAGGTGTGAACACTGAAGCTTTCTGT. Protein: CASSLVAGVNTEAFC.

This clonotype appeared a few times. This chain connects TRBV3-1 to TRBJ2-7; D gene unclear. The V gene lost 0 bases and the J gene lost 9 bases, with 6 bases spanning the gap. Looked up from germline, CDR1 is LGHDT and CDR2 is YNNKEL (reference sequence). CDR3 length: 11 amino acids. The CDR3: CASSQDLRQYF. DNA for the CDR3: TGTGCCAGCAGCCAAGATTTGCGGCAGTACTTC.

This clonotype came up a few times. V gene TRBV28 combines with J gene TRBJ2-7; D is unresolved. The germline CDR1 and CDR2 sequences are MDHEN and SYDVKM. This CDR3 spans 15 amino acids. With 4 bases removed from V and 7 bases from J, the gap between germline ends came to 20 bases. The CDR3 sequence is CASSSPAFTKGEQYF. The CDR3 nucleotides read TGTGCCAGCAGTTCCCCGGCGTTCACCAAAGGGGAGCAGTACTTC.

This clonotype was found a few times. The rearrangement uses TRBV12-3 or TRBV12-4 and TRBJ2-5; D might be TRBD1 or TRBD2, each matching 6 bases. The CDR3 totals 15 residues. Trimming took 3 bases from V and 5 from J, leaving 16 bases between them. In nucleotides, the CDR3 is TGTGCCAGCAGTTTTTCGTCAGGGGCGGGGGAGACCCAGTACTTC. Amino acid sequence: CASSFSSGAGETQYF.

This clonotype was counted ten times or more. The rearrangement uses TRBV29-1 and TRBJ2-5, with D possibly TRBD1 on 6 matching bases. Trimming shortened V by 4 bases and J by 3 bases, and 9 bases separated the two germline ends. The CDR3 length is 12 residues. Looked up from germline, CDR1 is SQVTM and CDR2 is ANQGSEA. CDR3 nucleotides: TGCAGCGTTGGGACAGCCGAAGAGACCCAGTACTTC. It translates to CSVGTAEETQYF.